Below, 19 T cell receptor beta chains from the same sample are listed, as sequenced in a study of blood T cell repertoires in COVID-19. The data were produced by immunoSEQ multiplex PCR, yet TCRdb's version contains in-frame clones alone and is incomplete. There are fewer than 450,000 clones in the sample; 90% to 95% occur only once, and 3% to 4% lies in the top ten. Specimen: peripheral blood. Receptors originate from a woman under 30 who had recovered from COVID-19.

The DNA for the CDR3 is TGTGCCAGCAGTTTACCGCAAGAGACCCAGTACTTC. This sequence encodes CASSLPQETQYF. This chain links TRBV28 with TRBJ2-5; D is uncertain. The CDR3 totals 12 residues. Germline CDR1 MDHEN, CDR2 SYDVKM. V was trimmed by 2 bases and J by 2 bases, leaving 3 bases between them.

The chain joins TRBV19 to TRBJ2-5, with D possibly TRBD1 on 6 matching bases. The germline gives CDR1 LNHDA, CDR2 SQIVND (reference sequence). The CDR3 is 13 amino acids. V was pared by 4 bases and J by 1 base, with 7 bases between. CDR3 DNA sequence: TGTGCCAGTAGTAGACAGGCCCAAGAGACCCAGTACTTC. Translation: CASSRQAQETQYF.

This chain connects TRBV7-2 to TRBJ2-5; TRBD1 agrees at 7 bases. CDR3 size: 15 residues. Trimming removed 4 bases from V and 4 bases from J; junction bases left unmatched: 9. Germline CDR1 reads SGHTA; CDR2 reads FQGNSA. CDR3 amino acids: CASSSAPSGGETQYF. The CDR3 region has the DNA TGTGCCAGCAGCTCCGCCCCCTCAGGGGGAGAGACCCAGTACTTC. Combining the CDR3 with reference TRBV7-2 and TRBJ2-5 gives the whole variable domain GAGVSQSPSNKVTEKGKDVELRCDPISGHTALYWYRQSLGQGLEFLIYFQGNSAPDKSGLPSDRFSAERTGGSVSTLTIQRTQQEDSAVYLCASSSAPSGGETQYFGPGTRLLVL.

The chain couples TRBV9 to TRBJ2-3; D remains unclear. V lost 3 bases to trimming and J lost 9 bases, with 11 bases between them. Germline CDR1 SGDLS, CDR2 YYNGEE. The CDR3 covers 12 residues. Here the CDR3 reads CASSGELGTQYF. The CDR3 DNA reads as TGTGCCAGCAGCGGCGAGCTAGGAACGCAGTATTTT.

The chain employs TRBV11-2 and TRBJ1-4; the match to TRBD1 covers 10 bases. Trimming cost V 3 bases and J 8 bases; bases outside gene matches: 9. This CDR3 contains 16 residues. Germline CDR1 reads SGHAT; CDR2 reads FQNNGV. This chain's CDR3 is CASSFVTGGSLEKLFF. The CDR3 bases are TGTGCCAGCAGCTTCGTGACAGGGGGCAGTTTAGAAAAACTGTTTTTT.

Here the CDR3 reads CASSWGRLMNTEAFF. CDR3 in DNA: TGTGCCAGCAGTTGGGGGCGTTTAATGAACACTGAAGCTTTCTTT. The chain employs TRBV2 and TRBJ1-1, with D perhaps TRBD1 (6 bases). The CDR3 is 15 amino acids. The V end was cut by 5 bases, the J end by 0 bases, with 13 bases between. The germline V gene encodes CDR1 SNHLY and CDR2 FYNNEI.

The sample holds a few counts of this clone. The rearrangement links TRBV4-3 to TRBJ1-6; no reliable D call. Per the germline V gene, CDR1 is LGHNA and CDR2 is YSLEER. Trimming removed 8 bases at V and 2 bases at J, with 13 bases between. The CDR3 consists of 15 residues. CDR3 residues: CASQLERAYNSPLHF. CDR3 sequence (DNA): TGCGCCAGCCAGCTGGAGAGGGCCTATAATTCACCCCTCCACTTT.

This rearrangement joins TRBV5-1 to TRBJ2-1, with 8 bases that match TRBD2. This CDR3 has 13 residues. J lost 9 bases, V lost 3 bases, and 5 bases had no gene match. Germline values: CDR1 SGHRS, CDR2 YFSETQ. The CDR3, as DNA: TGCGCCAGCAGCTCGGGACTAGGCATTGAGCAGTTCTTC. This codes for CASSSGLGIEQFF. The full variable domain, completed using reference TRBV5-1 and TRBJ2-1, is KAGVTQTPRYLIKTRGQQVTLSCSPISGHRSVSWYQQTPGQGLQFLFEYFSETQRNKGNFPGRFSGRQFSNSRSEMNVSTLELGDSALYLCASSSGLGIEQFFGPGTRLTVL.

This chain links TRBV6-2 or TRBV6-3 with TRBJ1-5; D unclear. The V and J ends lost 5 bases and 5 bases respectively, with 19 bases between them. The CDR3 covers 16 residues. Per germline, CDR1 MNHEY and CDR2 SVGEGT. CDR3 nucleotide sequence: TGTGCCAGCAGTCTCCGACGAACCTTGAGGGATCAGCCCCAGCATTTT. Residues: CASSLRRTLRDQPQHF.

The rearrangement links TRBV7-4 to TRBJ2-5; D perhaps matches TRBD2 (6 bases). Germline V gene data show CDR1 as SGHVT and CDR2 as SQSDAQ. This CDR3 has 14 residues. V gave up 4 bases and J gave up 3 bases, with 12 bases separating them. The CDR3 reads CASSSRDWEETQYF. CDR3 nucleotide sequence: TGTGCCAGCAGCTCCCGGGACTGGGAAGAGACCCAGTACTTC.

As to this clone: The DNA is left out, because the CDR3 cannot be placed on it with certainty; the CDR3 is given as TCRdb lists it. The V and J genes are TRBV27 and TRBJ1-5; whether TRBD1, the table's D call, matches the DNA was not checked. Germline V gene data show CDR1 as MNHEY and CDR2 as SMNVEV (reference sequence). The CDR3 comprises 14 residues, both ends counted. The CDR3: CASSFLAGNQPQHF.

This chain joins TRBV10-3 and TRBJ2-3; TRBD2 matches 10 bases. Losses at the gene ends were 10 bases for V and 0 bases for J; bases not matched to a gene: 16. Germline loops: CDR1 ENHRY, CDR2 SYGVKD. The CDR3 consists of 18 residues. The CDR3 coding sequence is TGTGCCACCTGGAAGGTTCTAGCGGGAGCGTCCAGCACAGATACGCAGTATTTT. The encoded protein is CATWKVLAGASSTDTQYF.

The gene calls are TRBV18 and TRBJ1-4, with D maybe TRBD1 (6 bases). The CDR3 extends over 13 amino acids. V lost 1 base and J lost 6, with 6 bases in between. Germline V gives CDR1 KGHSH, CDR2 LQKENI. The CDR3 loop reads CASSPQGDEKLFF. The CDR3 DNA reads TGTGCCAGCTCACCACAGGGGGATGAAAAACTGTTTTTT.

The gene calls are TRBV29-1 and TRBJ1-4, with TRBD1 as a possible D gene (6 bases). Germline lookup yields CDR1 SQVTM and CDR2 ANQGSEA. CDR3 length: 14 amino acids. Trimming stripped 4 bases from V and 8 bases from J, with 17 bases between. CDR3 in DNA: TGCAGCGTTGGAAGGCGGGGGGCAGGGGAAAAACTGTTTTTT. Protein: CSVGRRGAGEKLFF.

The CDR3 loop reads CASSRGFSGMVDTQYF. In DNA form, the CDR3 reads TGCGCCAGCAGCCGCGGTTTTAGCGGGATGGTAGATACGCAGTATTTT. The chain links TRBV5-1 to TRBJ2-3, with 8 bases identical to TRBD2. Looked up from germline, CDR1 is SGHRS and CDR2 is YFSETQ. Germline trimming cut 4 bases from V and 5 bases from J; bases unmatched to any gene: 12. The CDR3 loop spans 16 amino acids.

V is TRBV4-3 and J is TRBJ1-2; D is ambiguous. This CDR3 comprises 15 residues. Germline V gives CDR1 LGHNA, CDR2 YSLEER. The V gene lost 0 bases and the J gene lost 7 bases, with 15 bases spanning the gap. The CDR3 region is CASSQDGTRECGYTF. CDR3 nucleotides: TGCGCCAGCAGCCAAGATGGTACTCGGGAGTGTGGCTACACCTTC.

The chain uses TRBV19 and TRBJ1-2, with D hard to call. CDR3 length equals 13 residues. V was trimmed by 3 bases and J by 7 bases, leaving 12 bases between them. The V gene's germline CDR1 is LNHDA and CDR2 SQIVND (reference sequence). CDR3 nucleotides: TGTGCCAGTAGTATCCCGGCTGGAGGTGGCTACACCTTC. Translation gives CASSIPAGGGYTF.

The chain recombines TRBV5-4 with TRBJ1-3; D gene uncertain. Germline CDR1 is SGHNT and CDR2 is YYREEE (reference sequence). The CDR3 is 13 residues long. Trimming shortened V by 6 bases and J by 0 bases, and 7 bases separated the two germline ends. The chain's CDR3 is CASNEISGNTIYF. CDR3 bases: TGTGCCAGCAATGAGATCTCTGGAAACACCATATATTTT. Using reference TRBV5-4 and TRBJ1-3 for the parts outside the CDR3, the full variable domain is ETGVTQSPTHLIKTRGQQVTLRCSSQSGHNTVSWYQQALGQGPQFIFQYYREEENGRGNFPPRFSGLQFPNYSSELNVNALELDDSALYLCASNEISGNTIYFGEGSWLTVV.

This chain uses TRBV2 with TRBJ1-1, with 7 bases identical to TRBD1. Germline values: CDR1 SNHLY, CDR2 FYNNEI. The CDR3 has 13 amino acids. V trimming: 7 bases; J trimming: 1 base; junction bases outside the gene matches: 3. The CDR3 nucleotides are TGTGCCAGCATCCGACAGGGGAACACTGAAGCTTTCTTT. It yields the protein CASIRQGNTEAFF.